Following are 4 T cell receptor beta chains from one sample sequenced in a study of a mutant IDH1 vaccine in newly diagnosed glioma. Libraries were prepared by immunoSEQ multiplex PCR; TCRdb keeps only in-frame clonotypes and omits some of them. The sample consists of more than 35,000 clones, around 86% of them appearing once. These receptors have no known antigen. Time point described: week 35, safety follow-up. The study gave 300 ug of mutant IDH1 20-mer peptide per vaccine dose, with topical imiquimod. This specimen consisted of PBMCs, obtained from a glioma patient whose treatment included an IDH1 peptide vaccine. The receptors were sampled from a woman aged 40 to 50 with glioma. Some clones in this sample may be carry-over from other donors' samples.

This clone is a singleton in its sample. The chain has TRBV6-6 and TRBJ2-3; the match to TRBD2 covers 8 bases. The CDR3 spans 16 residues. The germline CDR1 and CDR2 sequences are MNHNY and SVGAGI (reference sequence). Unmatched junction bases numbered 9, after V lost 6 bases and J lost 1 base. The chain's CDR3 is CASSPTGGGGTDTQYF. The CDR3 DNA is TGTGCCAGCAGCCCTACGGGAGGGGGGGGCACAGATACGCAGTATTTT.

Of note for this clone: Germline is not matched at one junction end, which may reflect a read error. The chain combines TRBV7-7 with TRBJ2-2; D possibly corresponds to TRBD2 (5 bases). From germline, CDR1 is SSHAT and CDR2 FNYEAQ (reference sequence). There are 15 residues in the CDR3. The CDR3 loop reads CASSARPRGTGELFF. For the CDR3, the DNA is TGTGCTAGCAGCGCGAGGCCCCGAGGGACCGGGGAGCTGTTTTTT.

The CDR3 DNA reads TGTGCCAGCAGTGAAGCGCTCGGACAGGTTGTCTACGAGCAGTACTTC. Protein product: CASSEALGQVVYEQYF. This chain links TRBV2 with TRBJ2-7; 7 bases map to TRBD1. The CDR3 sequence is 16 residues long. From germline, CDR1 is SNHLY and CDR2 FYNNEI. V shed 0 bases and J 3 bases; nucleotides not matched to a gene: 8.

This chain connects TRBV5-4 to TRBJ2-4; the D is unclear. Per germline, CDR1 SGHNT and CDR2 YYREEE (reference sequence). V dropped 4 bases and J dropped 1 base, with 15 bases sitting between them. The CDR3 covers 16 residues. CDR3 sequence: CASSTPRELAKNIQYF. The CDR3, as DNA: TGTGCCAGCAGCACCCCGAGAGAACTGGCCAAAAACATTCAGTACTTC.